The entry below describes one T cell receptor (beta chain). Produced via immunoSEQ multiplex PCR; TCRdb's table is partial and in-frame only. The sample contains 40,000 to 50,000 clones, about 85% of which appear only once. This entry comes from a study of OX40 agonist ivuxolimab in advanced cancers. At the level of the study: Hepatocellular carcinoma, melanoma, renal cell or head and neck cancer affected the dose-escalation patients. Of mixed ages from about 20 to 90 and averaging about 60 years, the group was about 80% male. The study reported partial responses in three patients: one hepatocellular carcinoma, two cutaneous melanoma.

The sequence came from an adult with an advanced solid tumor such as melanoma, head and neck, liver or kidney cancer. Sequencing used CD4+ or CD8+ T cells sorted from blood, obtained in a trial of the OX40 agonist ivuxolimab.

The CDR3 nucleotides read TGTGCCAGCATTAAGAAGGGGGTGGGGAACACTGAAGCTTTCTTT. Amino acid sequence: CASIKKGVGNTEAFF. The V and J genes are TRBV6-1 and TRBJ1-1; TRBD1 is a possible D gene (6 bases). Germline values: CDR1 MNHNS, CDR2 SASEGT. This CDR3 contains 15 residues. Trimming took 7 bases from V and 1 from J, leaving 16 bases between them.